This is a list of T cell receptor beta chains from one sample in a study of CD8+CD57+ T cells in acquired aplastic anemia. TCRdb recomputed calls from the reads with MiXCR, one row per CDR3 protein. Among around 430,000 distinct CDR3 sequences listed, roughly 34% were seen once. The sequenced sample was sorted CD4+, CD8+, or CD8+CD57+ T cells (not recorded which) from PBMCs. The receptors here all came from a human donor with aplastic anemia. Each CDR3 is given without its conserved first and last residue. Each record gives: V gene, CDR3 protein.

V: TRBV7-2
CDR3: ASSLSSGGYGYT

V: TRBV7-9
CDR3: ASRTRAGSCKQY

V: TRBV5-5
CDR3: ASSLTSSDEQF

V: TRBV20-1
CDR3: SASGGAREAQY

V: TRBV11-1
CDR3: ASSLVGTGSRNTEAF

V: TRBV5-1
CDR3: ASSLPQTSPRETQY

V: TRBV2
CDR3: ASGPGTASYEQY

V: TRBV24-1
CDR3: ATSDLSPLAGGRDTQY

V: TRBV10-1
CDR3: ASSEKGSGYGYT

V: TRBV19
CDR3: ASSIDTWNTEAF

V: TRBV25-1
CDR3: ASLEAPGTDTQY

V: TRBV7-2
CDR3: ASGISGNTIY

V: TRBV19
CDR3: ASSIQGGQPQH

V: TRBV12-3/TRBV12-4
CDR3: ASSTLEENEQF

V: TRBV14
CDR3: ASSQVAGFTGELF

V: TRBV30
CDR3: AWSLETQY

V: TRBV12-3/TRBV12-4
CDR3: ASSLVKGQVNYGYT

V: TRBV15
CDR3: ATSRTSASANEQF

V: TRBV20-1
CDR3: SALTDNTEAF

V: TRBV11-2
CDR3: ASSREGLNEQF

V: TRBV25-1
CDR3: ASSSLVDTQY

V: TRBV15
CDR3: ATSGGDRGTDTQY

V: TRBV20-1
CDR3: SARDRLNTEAF

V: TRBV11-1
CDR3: ASSLGGASGSYGYEQY

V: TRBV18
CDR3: ASSPREAQETQY

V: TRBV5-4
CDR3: ASSFSADSNQPQH

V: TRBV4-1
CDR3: ASSQGDWTGAYEQY

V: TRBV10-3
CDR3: AISPGFSAEQY

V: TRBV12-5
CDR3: ASGNITGTGFFSEQF

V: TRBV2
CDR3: ASSEDPAVNTEAF

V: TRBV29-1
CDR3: TGRGVGGKLF

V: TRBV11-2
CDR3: ASSFRAGGGADTQY

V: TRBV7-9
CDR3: ASSLTDNEQF

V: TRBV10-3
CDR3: AISATSGVVEQF

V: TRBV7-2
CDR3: ASSLKGPNYGYT

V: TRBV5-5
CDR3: ASSLRGVQPQH